Listed below are T cell receptor beta chains from one sample, sequenced in a study of blood T cell repertoires in COVID-19. Profiled with immunoSEQ multiplex PCR; TCRdb holds only in-frame clones, not every one. Of approximately 200,000 clones detected, 86% appear once; the ten largest clones hold around 8.6%. The sequenced sample consisted of PBMCs or T cells enriched from blood (not recorded which). These receptors were taken from a woman younger than 45 who had recovered from COVID-19. Each CDR3 is given with its conserved first and last residue. D genes are given only for firm matches. A clone size is listed for some rows: how often the clone was seen (once, few, many), or a class if it is expanded.

clone_size: .
v_call: TRBV10-1
j_call: TRBJ2-7
d_call: .
cdr3_length: 13
cdr3_aa: CASSVQGSHEQYF
cdr3_nt: TGCGCCAGCAGTGTACAGGGCAGCCACGAGCAGTACTTC

clone_size: .
v_call: TRBV6-2/TRBV6-3
j_call: TRBJ1-4
d_call: TRBD1
cdr3_length: 17
cdr3_aa: CASSPRDRGTTNEKLFF
cdr3_nt: TGTGCCAGCAGCCCTCGGGACAGGGGGACGACTAATGAAAAACTGTTTTTT

clone_size: .
v_call: TRBV11-2
j_call: TRBJ2-7
d_call: .
cdr3_length: 16
cdr3_aa: CASSIAGTGPSSGQYF
cdr3_nt: TGTGCCAGCAGCATAGCGGGGACAGGGCCCTCGTCGGGGCAGTACTTC

clone_size: once
v_call: TRBV7-9
j_call: TRBJ2-7
d_call: TRBD1
cdr3_length: 14
cdr3_aa: CASSLESQGDEQYF
cdr3_nt: TGTGCCAGCAGCTTAGAATCCCAGGGGGACGAGCAGTACTTC

clone_size: few
v_call: TRBV19
j_call: TRBJ2-2
d_call: .
cdr3_length: 15
cdr3_aa: CASSIVAANTGELFF
cdr3_nt: TGTGCCAGTAGTATCGTCGCGGCTAACACCGGGGAGCTGTTTTTT

clone_size: once
v_call: TRBV5-1
j_call: TRBJ2-7
d_call: TRBD2
cdr3_length: 15
cdr3_aa: CASSSGLASYYEQYF
cdr3_nt: TGCGCCAGCAGCTCGGGACTAGCATCTTACTACGAGCAGTACTTC

clone_size: .
v_call: TRBV18
j_call: TRBJ2-1
d_call: .
cdr3_length: 13
cdr3_aa: CASSPTIGNEQFF
cdr3_nt: TGTGCCAGCTCACCAACTATTGGGAATGAGCAGTTCTTC

clone_size: .
v_call: TRBV3-1/TRBV3-2
j_call: TRBJ2-5
d_call: TRBD2
cdr3_length: 15
cdr3_aa: CASSFRTSGSETQYF
cdr3_nt: TGTGCCAGCAGCTTCCGGACTAGCGGGAGTGAGACCCAGTACTTC

clone_size: .
v_call: TRBV28
j_call: TRBJ1-2
d_call: .
cdr3_length: 13
cdr3_aa: CASSFGGNYGYTF
cdr3_nt: TGTGCCAGCAGTTTCGGCGGAAACTATGGCTACACCTTC

clone_size: .
v_call: TRBV2
j_call: TRBJ2-1
d_call: TRBD2
cdr3_length: 19
cdr3_aa: CASRGGDADSSGRNNEQFF
cdr3_nt: TGTGCCAGCAGGGGGGGGGACGCCGATTCAAGCGGGAGGAACAATGAGCAGTTCTTC

clone_size: once
v_call: TRBV19
j_call: TRBJ1-1
d_call: .
cdr3_length: 12
cdr3_aa: CASSLTPGIAFF
cdr3_nt: TGTGCCAGTAGTCTAACCCCGGGAATTGCTTTCTTT

clone_size: few
v_call: TRBV10-3
j_call: TRBJ1-2
d_call: TRBD1
cdr3_length: 14
cdr3_aa: CAISRQGPRDGYTF
cdr3_nt: TGTGCCATAAGCCGACAGGGCCCGAGGGATGGCTACACCTTC

clone_size: .
v_call: TRBV12-3/TRBV12-4
j_call: TRBJ2-7
d_call: .
cdr3_length: 11
cdr3_aa: CASSFSYEQYF
cdr3_nt: TGTGCCAGCAGTTTTAGCTACGAGCAGTACTTC

clone_size: .
v_call: TRBV28
j_call: TRBJ1-4
d_call: .
cdr3_length: 16
cdr3_aa: CASSDRWGGRGEKLFF
cdr3_nt: TGTGCCAGCAGCGACCGATGGGGGGGGAGAGGTGAAAAACTGTTTTTT

clone_size: .
v_call: TRBV7-8
j_call: TRBJ2-1
d_call: TRBD2
cdr3_length: 17
cdr3_aa: CASSLAGGTSDYNEQFF
cdr3_nt: TGTGCCAGCAGCTTAGCCGGCGGGACTAGCGACTACAATGAGCAGTTCTTC

clone_size: .
v_call: TRBV10-3
j_call: TRBJ2-5
d_call: .
cdr3_length: 15
cdr3_aa: CAISESTVGGETQYF
cdr3_nt: TGTGCCATCAGTGAGTCGACGGTGGGGGGAGAGACCCAGTACTTC

clone_size: .
v_call: TRBV6-6
j_call: TRBJ1-2
d_call: .
cdr3_length: 15
cdr3_aa: CASSYSGGDNYGYTF
cdr3_nt: TGTGCCAGCAGTTACTCTGGGGGGGACAACTATGGCTACACCTTC

clone_size: once
v_call: TRBV14
j_call: TRBJ2-7
d_call: .
cdr3_length: 15
cdr3_aa: CASSHRRDSVYEQYF
cdr3_nt: TGTGCCAGCAGCCATCGGCGGGATTCCGTCTACGAGCAGTACTTC

clone_size: .
v_call: TRBV30
j_call: TRBJ1-6
d_call: .
cdr3_length: 16
cdr3_aa: CAWTQEHSSYNSPLHF
cdr3_nt: TGTGCCTGGACCCAGGAACACAGCTCCTATAATTCACCCCTCCACTTT

clone_size: .
v_call: TRBV2
j_call: TRBJ1-1
d_call: .
cdr3_length: 14
cdr3_aa: CASSEGAPLIEAFF
cdr3_nt: TGTGCCAGCAGTGAGGGGGCGCCCCTGATTGAAGCTTTCTTT

clone_size: .
v_call: TRBV24-1
j_call: TRBJ2-2
d_call: .
cdr3_length: 14
cdr3_aa: CATSDLTGTGELFF
cdr3_nt: TGTGCCACCAGTGATTTGACAGGGACCGGGGAGCTGTTTTTT

clone_size: .
v_call: TRBV6-4
j_call: TRBJ2-1
d_call: .
cdr3_length: 18
cdr3_aa: CASSERAGRFLSYNEQFF
cdr3_nt: TGTGCCAGCAGTGAACGGGCAGGGAGGTTTCTTTCCTACAATGAGCAGTTCTTC

clone_size: few
v_call: TRBV6-4
j_call: TRBJ2-1
d_call: .
cdr3_length: 15
cdr3_aa: CASSLGAGSYNEQFF
cdr3_nt: TGTGCCAGCAGTTTAGGAGCGGGCTCCTACAATGAGCAGTTCTTC

clone_size: .
v_call: TRBV3-1/TRBV3-2
j_call: TRBJ2-7
d_call: TRBD2
cdr3_length: 16
cdr3_aa: CASSSLLAGSSYEQYF
cdr3_nt: TGTGCCAGCAGCAGCCTCCTAGCGGGCAGTTCCTACGAGCAGTACTTC